These 26 T cell receptor delta chains were sequenced from one sample in a study of γδ T cells in repeated Plasmodium falciparum infection. TCRdb re-processed the multiplex PCR reads using CATT. This repertoire shows some 50,000 delta-chain clones, 1.6% found once; its top ten account for 7.5% to 10%. Gammadelta T cells were flow-sorted from PBMC into Vgamma9/Vdelta2+ and Vdelta2-negative populations for bulk analysis. Sequenced input: gamma-delta T cells from blood. Receptor source: a pool of human donors (malaria-infected and uninfected, not separated).

This clone has a handful of counts. A far larger clone lies a single base away; this is likely a read error. The sample has other DNA sequences that encode this CDR3 too. With the J gene uncalled, the V gene is TRDV2; whether TRDD3, the table's D call, matches the DNA was not checked. Germline V gene data show CDR1 as GEAIGNYY and CDR2 as EKD. CDR3 length: 19 amino acids. The CDR3 nucleotides are TGTGCCTGTGACACCACTCCCGTACTGGGGGATACTGCCACCGATAAGCTCATCTTT. Its protein product is CACDTTPVLGDTATDKLIF.

In its sample, this clone was seen a few times. TCRdb pairs this DNA with a much larger clone's protein that differs at residue 14, likely a read error; the protein shown was translated from the DNA. The chain couples TRAV38-2/DV8 to TRDJ2; 9 nucleotides match TRDD2. CDR1 and CDR2 (germline): TSESDYY, QEAYKQQN. This CDR3 has 18 amino acids. CDR3 in amino acids: CAYRGLPTVWGQTEQLFF. As DNA, the CDR3 is TGTGCTTATAGGGGCCTTCCTACCGTCTGGGGACAGACAGAACAACTCTTCTTT.

About this clone itself: This likely stems from a read error, as it lies one base from a far larger clone. Additional DNA sequences in this sample encode the identical CDR3. The genes are TRDV1 and TRDJ1; 13 bases map to TRDD3. The J gene, not given by TCRdb, was assigned here from a germline match of the nucleotide sequence. The germline V gene encodes CDR1 TSWWSYY and CDR2 QGS. There are 25 residues in the CDR3. CDR3 coding DNA: TGTGCTCTTGGGGAACTTTGGTCTTCCTACGTAGGGCAGGCGTACTGGGGGATACGGACCGACAAACTCATCTTT. Residues: CALGELWSSYVGQAYWGIRTDKLIF.

This clone came up a few times. Given a far larger clone just one base away, this is likely a sequencing read error. Distinct nucleotide sequences in the sample also encode this CDR3. The CDR3 sequence: CALGEPSSLPVLSLTDKLIF. CDR3 DNA: TGTGCTCTTGGGGAACCCTCTTCGCTACCGGTACTCTCCCTCACCGATAAACTCATCTTT. The chain has TRDV1 and TRDJ1; D is unclear. This CDR3 region has 20 residues. V lost 1 base to trimming and J lost 1 base, with 25 bases between them. The germline CDR1 and CDR2 sequences are TSWWSYY and QGS.

This clone appeared a few times. A single base is all that separates this from a far larger clone, so a read error is likely. Other DNA sequences in the sample encode the same CDR3. V gene TRDV2 combines with J gene TRDJ1; 12 positions match TRDD3. Because TCRdb records no J gene, it was assigned here through a match of the DNA to germline. J gave up 0 bases and V 1 base, and 11 bases lay outside the gene matches. Germline values: CDR1 GEAIGNYY, CDR2 EKD. The CDR3 runs to 19 residues. CDR3 sequence: CACDTLRLGDTGHTDKLIF. DNA of the CDR3: TGTGCCTGTGACACTCTACGACTGGGGGATACAGGCCACACCGATAAACTCATCTTT.

This clone occurred a few times. TCRdb shows a much larger clone's protein in place of this DNA's translation, and the two differ at residue 11, likely through a read error; the protein shown is translated from the DNA. The chain combines TRAV38-2/DV8 with TRDJ1, with TRDD3 matching over 7 bases. The J gene, missing from TCRdb, was assigned here through DNA to germline matching. With 6 bases clipped from V and 7 bases from J, the junction kept 27 bases outside the gene matches. The germline CDR1 and CDR2 sequences are TSESDYY and QEAYKQQN. The CDR3 contains 19 residues. As DNA, the CDR3 is TGTGCTTATATCCCGGGGGTCGATACTGGGGAATGCGGCTTGGGTAAACTCATCTTT. Its protein is CAYIPGVDTGECGLGKLIF.

There are many counts of this clone. A far more abundant clone sits one base away, making this likely a read error. The identical CDR3 is also encoded by other nucleotide sequences in the sample. The chain combines TRDV2 with TRDJ1, with 8 bases aligning to TRDD3. No J gene is reported in TCRdb; it was inferred here by comparing the DNA with germline. The CDR3 loop spans 15 amino acids. Germline V gene sequence: CDR1 GEAIGNYY, CDR2 EKD. In nucleotides, the CDR3 is TGTGCCTGTGACGTACTGGGGGTTTACACCGACAAACTCATCTTT. It encodes CACDVLGVYTDKLIF.

This clone was seen repeatedly, ten times or more. The DNA translation disagrees with the TCRdb protein at residue 6, so the protein in this description comes from the DNA. The chain is built from TRDV1 and TRDJ1, with 10 nucleotides matching TRDD3. Germline V CDR1 and CDR2: TSWWSYY, QGS. The CDR3 is made up of 24 amino acids. V lost 2 bases, J lost 0 bases, and 27 bases stayed unmatched. CDR3 residues: CALGEVVHSLHRTGGWYDTDKLIF. The CDR3 bases are TGTGCTCTTGGGGAAGTAGTACACTCCCTACATCGTACTGGGGGATGGTACGACACCGATAAACTCATCTTT.

In this sample, this clone turned up a few times. This probably arose from a read error, given a far larger clone one base away. The same CDR3 can be traced to other DNA sequences in this sample. V usage is TRDV1 and J usage is TRDJ1; 9 bases align to TRDD3. The J gene, absent from TCRdb, was called here by matching the DNA to germline. Germline CDR1 reads TSWWSYY; CDR2 reads QGS. The CDR3 consists of 23 residues. Germline trimming cut 6 bases from V and 4 bases from J; bases unmatched to any gene: 33. In nucleotides, the CDR3 is TGTGCTCTTGGCCCATTACCCAGCCGCAAAGCCTACGAGCTGGGGATACGTGTCGATAAACTCATCTTT. Translated, it gives CALGPLPSRKAYELGIRVDKLIF.

This clone was seen a handful of times. This likely stems from a read error, as it lies one base from a far larger clone. The sample contains more than one DNA sequence encoding this CDR3. This chain connects TRDV2 to TRDJ1, with 9 bases identical to TRDD3. CDR1 is GEAIGNYY and CDR2 is EKD in the germline V gene. CDR3 length equals 16 residues. Here the CDR3 DNA reads TGTGCCTGTGACAGGCTGGGGGATTTCGACACCGATAAGCTCATCTTT. The encoded protein is CACDRLGDFDTDKLIF.

This clone was seen at least ten times. V is TRDV1 and J is TRDJ1; 12 bases are shared with TRDD3. Looked up from germline, CDR1 is TSWWSYY and CDR2 is QGS. Unmatched junction bases numbered 27, after V lost 4 bases and J lost 0 bases. The CDR3 is made up of 24 amino acids. CDR3 bases: TGTGCTCTTGGGGTCTTCAAGAGCCTTCCACCAACTGGGGGATACAGGAGGTACACCGATAAACTCATCTTT. Translating it yields CALGVFKSLPPTGGYRRYTDKLIF.

The table lists this clone with many counts. In DNA, the CDR3 is TGTGCTCTTGGGGAACAGGGCCGCCGTCATGGGGGACGTAAACTCATCTTT. Protein: CALGEQGRRHGGRKLIF. The gene calls are TRDV1 and TRDJ1; 7 nucleotides agree with TRDD3. J gave up 7 bases and V 1 base, and 15 bases lay outside the gene matches. The germline gives CDR1 TSWWSYY, CDR2 QGS. CDR3 length: 17 amino acids.

Note on this clone: A read error likely explains why the TCRdb protein, taken from a much larger clone, differs from this DNA's translation at residue 14; the protein shown is translated from the DNA. The chain carries TRDV1 and TRDJ1; 7 positions agree with TRDD2. No J segment appears in TCRdb, so it was assigned here by matching the sequence to germline. The CDR3 has 24 amino acids. The trim removed 3 bases at V and 2 bases at J, leaving 33 bases unmatched. Germline V gene data show CDR1 as TSWWSYY and CDR2 as QGS. Here the CDR3 reads CALGDRKAFLSSYRGSRGTDKLIF. CDR3 sequence (DNA): TGTGCTCTTGGGGATCGCAAGGCCTTCCTTTCCTCGTACAGGGGGTCCCGAGGAACCGATAAACTCATCTTT.

Regarding this clone: A far larger clone is one base from this, pointing to a likely read error. Other nucleotide sequences in the sample specify the same CDR3. A V gene of TRDV1 was called, but no J gene was assigned; TRDD3 is the table's D call and was not checked against the DNA. CDR3 size: 22 residues. Germline-derived CDR1 and CDR2 are TSWWSYY and QGS. The DNA for the CDR3 is TGTGCTCTTGGGGAACTAGCTTTCTACTGGGGACTGGGGGTCTCTAACACCGATAAGCTCATCTTT. As protein: CALGELAFYWGLGVSNTDKLIF.

By frequency in the sample, this clone is medium-sized (0.01 to 0.1%). This same CDR3 is encoded by further DNA sequences in the sample. The CDR3 here is CALGNKNREDTDKLIF. Written as DNA, the CDR3 is TGTGCTCTTGGGAATAAAAACAGGGAAGACACCGATAAACTCATCTTT. The chain carries TRDV1 and TRDJ1; D unclear. CDR1 and CDR2 (germline): TSWWSYY, QGS. The CDR3 contains 16 residues. V was pared by 5 bases and J by 0 bases, with 16 bases between.

This clone was seen a few times. TCRdb assigns this DNA the protein of a much larger clone, which departs from its translation at residue 15; this likely reflects a read error, and the protein shown comes from translating the DNA. The chain links TRDV1 to TRDJ1, with TRDD3 matching 11 bases. In the absence of a J gene in TCRdb, the DNA was matched to germline to assign it here. The CDR3 length is 20 residues. Germline CDR1 is TSWWSYY and CDR2 is QGS. V shed 2 bases and J 3 bases; nucleotides not matched to a gene: 17. CDR3 region: CALGELVWGILLPNADKLIF. CDR3 bases: TGTGCTCTTGGGGAATTGGTCTGGGGGATACTCCTCCCTAACGCCGATAAACTCATCTTT.

The table lists this clone with a few counts. The protein TCRdb gives is from a much larger clone and does not agree with this DNA's translation at residue 10, likely a read error; the protein shown here comes from the DNA. V and J are TRDV1 and TRDJ1, with D perhaps TRDD3 (5 bases). No J gene is reported in TCRdb; it was inferred here by comparing the DNA with germline. This CDR3 is 20 amino acids long. The ends were cut back, 2 bases at V and 1 base at J, with 26 bases in the middle. Germline lookup yields CDR1 TSWWSYY and CDR2 QGS. CDR3 amino acids: CALGENSGPPSGVLTDKLIF. The CDR3 DNA reads as TGTGCTCTTGGGGAAAACAGCGGGCCACCCTCGGGGGTCCTCACCGATAAACTCATCTTT.

As to this clone: This likely stems from a read error, as it lies one base from a far larger clone. V gene TRDV1 was called; the J gene was not; TRDD3, as called in the table, went unchecked against the DNA. CDR3 size: 26 residues. The germline gives CDR1 TSWWSYY, CDR2 QGS. The CDR3 protein is CALGESDFLIPPNWGIRGPYTDKPIF. The CDR3 nucleotides read TGTGCTCTTGGGGAATCAGACTTCCTCATCCCTCCGAACTGGGGGATACGCGGCCCATACACCGATAAACCCATCTTT.

The table lists this clone with many counts. With only one base between it and a far larger clone, this is likely a read error. Other DNA sequences of this sample code for an identical CDR3. The chain employs TRDV2 and TRDJ1, with 10 bases aligning to TRDD3. The CDR3 loop spans 14 amino acids. The ends lost 3 bases at V and 11 bases at J; junction bases unmatched: 11. From germline, CDR1 is GEAIGNYY and CDR2 EKD. The CDR3 DNA reads as TGTGCCTGTGACGAACTGGGGGATTCGAGTAAGCTCATCTTT. This sequence encodes CACDELGDSSKLIF.

In the case of this clone: The mismatch at residue 12 between this DNA's translation and the TCRdb protein of a much larger clone likely reflects a read error; the protein shown is translated from the DNA. The rearrangement joins TRDV1 to TRDJ1; 7 nucleotides match TRDD2. CDR1 is TSWWSYY, CDR2 QGS, per germline. The CDR3 length is 19 residues. The V segment lost 5 bases and the J segment 0 bases; nucleotides outside the gene matches: 18. For the CDR3, the DNA is TGTGCTCTTGGGAAGCCACTACCTTTCCTACGGACCAACACCGATAAACTCATCTTT. Its protein is CALGKPLPFLRTNTDKLIF.

On this clone itself: A far larger clone lies a single base away; this is likely a read error. This sample includes further DNA sequences coding for the same CDR3. This chain connects TRDV1 to TRDJ1, with D perhaps TRDD2 (6 bases). Assignment of the J gene here rests on matching the DNA to germline, because TCRdb gives none. The germline V gene encodes CDR1 TSWWSYY and CDR2 QGS. Trimming removed 0 bases from V and 0 bases from J, with 26 bases in between. The CDR3 covers 21 residues. DNA of the CDR3: TGTGCTCTTGGGGAACTCCCCTTGCGCCTTCCCCTGGAGACGTACACCGATAAACTCATCTTT. This encodes CALGELPLRLPLETYTDKLIF.

This clone showed up just a few times. TCRdb lists the protein of a much larger clone for this DNA, which differs at residue 14, so this is likely a read error; the protein given here is translated from the DNA itself. V and J are TRDV1 and TRDJ1; D might be TRDD2 or TRDD3, each matching 8 bases. TCRdb supplies no J gene; here it was assigned by aligning the nucleotide sequence to germline. The CDR3 length is 20 residues. Germline V gene data show CDR1 as TSWWSYY and CDR2 as QGS. The V and J ends lost 2 bases and 1 base respectively, with 26 bases between them. In DNA form, the CDR3 reads TGTGCTCTTGGGGAAAGGGCGCTTCCTACGGTACTGGGGGGCACCGATAAACTCATCTTT. Translating it yields CALGERALPTVLGGTDKLIF.

There are a few counts of this clone. A far larger clone is one nucleotide away, so this likely arose from a read error. At the DNA level, this CDR3 is encoded by other sequences in the same sample as well. V gene TRDV1 combines with J gene TRDJ1; 7 bases map to TRDD3. Assignment of the J gene here rests on matching the DNA to germline, because TCRdb gives none. From germline, CDR1 is TSWWSYY and CDR2 QGS. The CDR3 is 19 amino acids. CDR3 nucleotides: TGTGCTCTTGGGGACTCCCATCGAAGTGGATACGTATACACCGACAAACTCATCTTT. Protein sequence: CALGDSHRSGYVYTDKLIF.

To note about this clone: The protein that TCRdb holds for this DNA derives from a much larger clone and differs from the translated DNA at residue 3, which likely indicates a read error; the protein shown here is translated from the DNA. This sequence joins TRDV1 and TRDJ1, with 8 bases identical to TRDD3. Because TCRdb records no J gene, it was assigned here through a match of the DNA to germline. Per germline, CDR1 TSWWSYY and CDR2 QGS. The CDR3 has 19 residues. In DNA form, the CDR3 reads TGTGCTCCTGGGGAACTAGTACCTACGGGGGATAAATTAATACGTAAACTCATCTTT. It codes for CAPGELVPTGDKLIRKLIF.

About this clone: A far bigger clonotype differs at one base, so this is likely a read error. This same CDR3 is encoded by further DNA sequences in the sample. The chain employs TRDV1 and TRDJ1; 9 nucleotides align to TRDD3. No J gene is reported in TCRdb; it was inferred here by comparing the DNA with germline. CDR1 TSWWSYY and CDR2 QGS come from the germline V gene. This CDR3 region has 16 residues. The CDR3 bases are TGTGCTCTTGGGGAACCGGGGATACGGAACACTGATAAACTCATCTTT. The encoded protein is CALGEPGIRNTDKLIF.

Comment on this clone: A read error is likely here: a far larger clone is one base away. Other DNA variants within this sample encode the same CDR3. The V gene call reads TRDV1; no J gene was called; TRDD3 is the table's D call, not checked against the DNA. Looked up from germline, CDR1 is TSWWSYY and CDR2 is QGS. The CDR3 is 15 amino acids. CDR3 protein: CALGELSLGDNKLIF. DNA for the CDR3: TGTGCTCTTGGGGAACTCTCACTGGGGGATAATAAACTTATCTTT.